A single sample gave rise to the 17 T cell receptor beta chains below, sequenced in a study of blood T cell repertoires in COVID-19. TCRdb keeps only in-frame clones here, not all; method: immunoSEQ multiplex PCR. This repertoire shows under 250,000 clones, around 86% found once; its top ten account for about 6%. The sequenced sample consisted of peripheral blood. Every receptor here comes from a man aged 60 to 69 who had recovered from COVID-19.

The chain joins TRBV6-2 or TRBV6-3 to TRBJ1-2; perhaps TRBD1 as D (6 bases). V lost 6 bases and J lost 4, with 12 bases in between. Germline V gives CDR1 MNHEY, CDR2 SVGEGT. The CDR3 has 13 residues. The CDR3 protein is CASSQGRGYGYTF. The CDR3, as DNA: TGTGCCAGCAGCCAGGGGAGGGGCTATGGCTACACCTTC.

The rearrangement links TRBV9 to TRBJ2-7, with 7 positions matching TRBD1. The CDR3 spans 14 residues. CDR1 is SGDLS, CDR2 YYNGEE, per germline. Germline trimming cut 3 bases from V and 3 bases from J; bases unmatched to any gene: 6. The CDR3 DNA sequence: TGTGCCAGCAGCGGACAGGGCGGATACTACGAGCAGTACTTC. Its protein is CASSGQGGYYEQYF.

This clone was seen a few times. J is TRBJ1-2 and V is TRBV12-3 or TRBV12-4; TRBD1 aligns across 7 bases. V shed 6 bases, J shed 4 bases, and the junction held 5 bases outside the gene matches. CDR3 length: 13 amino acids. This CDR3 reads CASRSQGVYGYTF. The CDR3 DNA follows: TGTGCCAGCAGATCTCAGGGGGTCTATGGCTACACCTTC.

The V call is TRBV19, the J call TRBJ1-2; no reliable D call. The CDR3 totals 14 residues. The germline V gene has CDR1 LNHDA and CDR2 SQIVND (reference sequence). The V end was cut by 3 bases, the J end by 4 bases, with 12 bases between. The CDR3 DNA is TGTGCCAGTAGTATTTACGGGAACTCCTATGGCTACACCTTC. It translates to CASSIYGNSYGYTF.

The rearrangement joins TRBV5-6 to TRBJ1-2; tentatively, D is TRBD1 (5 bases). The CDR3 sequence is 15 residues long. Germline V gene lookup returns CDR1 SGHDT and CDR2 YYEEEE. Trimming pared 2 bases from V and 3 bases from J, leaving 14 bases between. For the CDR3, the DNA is TGTGCCAGCAGCTTTCCGAGGGGAGGCGACTATGGCTACACCTTC. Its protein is CASSFPRGGDYGYTF. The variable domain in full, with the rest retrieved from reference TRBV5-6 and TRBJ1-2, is DAGVTQSPTHLIKTRGQQVTLRCSPKSGHDTVSWYQQALGQGPQFIFQYYEEEERQRGNFPDRFSGHQFPNYSSELNVNALLLGDSALYLCASSFPRGGDYGYTFGSGTRLTVV.

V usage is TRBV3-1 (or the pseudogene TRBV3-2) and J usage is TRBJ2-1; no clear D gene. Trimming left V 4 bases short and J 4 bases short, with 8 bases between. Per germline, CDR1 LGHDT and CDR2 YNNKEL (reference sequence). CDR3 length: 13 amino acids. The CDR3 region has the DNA TGTGCCAGCAGCCCTGCAGGTTACAATGAGCAGTTCTTC. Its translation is CASSPAGYNEQFF.

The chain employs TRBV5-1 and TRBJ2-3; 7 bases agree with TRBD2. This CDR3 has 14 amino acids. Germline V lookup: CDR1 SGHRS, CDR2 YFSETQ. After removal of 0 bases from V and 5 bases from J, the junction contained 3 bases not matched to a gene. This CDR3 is CASSLDGGRDTQYF. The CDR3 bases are TGCGCCAGCAGCTTGGACGGCGGGAGAGATACGCAGTATTTT.

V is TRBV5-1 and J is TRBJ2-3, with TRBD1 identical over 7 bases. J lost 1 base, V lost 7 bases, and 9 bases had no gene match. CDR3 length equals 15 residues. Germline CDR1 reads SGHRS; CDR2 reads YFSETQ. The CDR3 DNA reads TGCGCCAGCGGGGACAGACAGGGTGGCACAGATACGCAGTATTTT. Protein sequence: CASGDRQGGTDTQYF.

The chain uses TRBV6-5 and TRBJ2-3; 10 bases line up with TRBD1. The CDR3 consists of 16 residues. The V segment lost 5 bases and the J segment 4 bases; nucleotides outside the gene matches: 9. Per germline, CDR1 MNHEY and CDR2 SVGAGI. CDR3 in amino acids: CASSNLPGQGSDTQYF. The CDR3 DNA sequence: TGTGCCAGCAGTAACTTACCGGGACAGGGGTCAGATACGCAGTATTTT.

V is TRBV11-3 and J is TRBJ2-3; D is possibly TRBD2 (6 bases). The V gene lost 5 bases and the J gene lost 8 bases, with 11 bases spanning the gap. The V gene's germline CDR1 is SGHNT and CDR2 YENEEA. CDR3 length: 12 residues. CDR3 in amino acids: CASSAGQGTQYF. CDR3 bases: TGTGCCAGCAGCGCGGGGCAGGGTACGCAGTATTTT.

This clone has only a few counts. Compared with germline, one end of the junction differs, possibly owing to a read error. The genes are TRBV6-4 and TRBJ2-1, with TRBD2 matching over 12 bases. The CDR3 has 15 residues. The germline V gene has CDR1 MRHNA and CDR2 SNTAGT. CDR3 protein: CASSAGTSGYSEQFF. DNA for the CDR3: TGTGCCAGCAGTGCCGGGACTAGCGGGTACAGTGAGCAGTTCTTC.

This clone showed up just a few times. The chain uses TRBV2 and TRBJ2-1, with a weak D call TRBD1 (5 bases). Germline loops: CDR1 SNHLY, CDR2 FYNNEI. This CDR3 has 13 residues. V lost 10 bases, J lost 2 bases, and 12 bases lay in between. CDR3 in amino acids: CATQGRAYNEQFF. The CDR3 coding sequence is TGTGCCACCCAGGGAAGGGCCTACAATGAGCAGTTCTTC.

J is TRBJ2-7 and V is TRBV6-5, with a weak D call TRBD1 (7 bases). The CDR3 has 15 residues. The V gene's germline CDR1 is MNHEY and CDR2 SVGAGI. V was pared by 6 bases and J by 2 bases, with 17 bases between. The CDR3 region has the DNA TGTGCCAGCAGCCTCACGCGGGACAGAGCCTACGAGCAGTACTTC. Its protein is CASSLTRDRAYEQYF.

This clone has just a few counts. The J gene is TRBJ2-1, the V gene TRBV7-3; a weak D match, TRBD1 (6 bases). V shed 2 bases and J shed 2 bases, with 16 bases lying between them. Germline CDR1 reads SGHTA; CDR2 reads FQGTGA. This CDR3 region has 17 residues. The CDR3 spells CASSLQAGAQAYNEQFF. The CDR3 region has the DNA TGTGCCAGCAGCTTACAGGCAGGGGCCCAAGCCTACAATGAGCAGTTCTTC.

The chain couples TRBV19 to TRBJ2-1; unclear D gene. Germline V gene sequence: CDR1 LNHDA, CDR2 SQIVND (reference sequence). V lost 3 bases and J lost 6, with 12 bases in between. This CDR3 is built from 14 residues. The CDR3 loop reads CASSIVLGGNEQFF. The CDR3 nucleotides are TGTGCCAGTAGTATTGTGCTAGGTGGCAATGAGCAGTTCTTC. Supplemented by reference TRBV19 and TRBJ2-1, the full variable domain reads DGGITQSPKYLFRKEGQNVTLSCEQNLNHDAMYWYRQDPGQGLRLIYYSQIVNDFQKGDIAEGYSVSREKKESFPLTVTSAQKNPTAFYLCASSIVLGGNEQFFGPGTRLTVL.

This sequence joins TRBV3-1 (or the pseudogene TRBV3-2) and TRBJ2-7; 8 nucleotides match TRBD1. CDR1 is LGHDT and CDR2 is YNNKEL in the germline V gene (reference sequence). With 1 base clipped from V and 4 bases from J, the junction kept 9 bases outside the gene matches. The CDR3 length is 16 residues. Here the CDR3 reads CASSQGGTGLRYEQYF. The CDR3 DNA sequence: TGTGCCAGCAGCCAAGGAGGGACAGGCCTCCGGTACGAGCAGTACTTC.

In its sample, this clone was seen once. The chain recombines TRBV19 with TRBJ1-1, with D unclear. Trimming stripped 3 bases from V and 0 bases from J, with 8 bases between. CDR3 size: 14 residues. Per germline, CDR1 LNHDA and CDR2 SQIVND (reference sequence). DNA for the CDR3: TGTGCCAGTAGTATTGCACACCTGAACACTGAAGCTTTCTTT. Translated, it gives CASSIAHLNTEAFF.